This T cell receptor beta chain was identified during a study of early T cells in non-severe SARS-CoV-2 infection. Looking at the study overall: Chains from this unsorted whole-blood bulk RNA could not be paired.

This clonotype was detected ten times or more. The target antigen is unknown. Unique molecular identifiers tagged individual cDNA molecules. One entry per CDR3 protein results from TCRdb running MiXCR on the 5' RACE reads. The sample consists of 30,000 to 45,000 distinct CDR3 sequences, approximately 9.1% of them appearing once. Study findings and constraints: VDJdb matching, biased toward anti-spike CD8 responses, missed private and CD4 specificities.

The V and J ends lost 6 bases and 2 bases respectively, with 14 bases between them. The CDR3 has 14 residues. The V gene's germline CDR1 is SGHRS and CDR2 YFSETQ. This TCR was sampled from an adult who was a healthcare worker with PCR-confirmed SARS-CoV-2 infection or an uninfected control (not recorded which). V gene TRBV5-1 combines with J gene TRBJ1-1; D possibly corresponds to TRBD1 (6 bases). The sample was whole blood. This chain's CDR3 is CASNPGAINTEAFF. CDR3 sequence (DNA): TGCGCCAGCAACCCAGGGGCCATCAACACTGAAGCTTTCTTT.